This T cell receptor beta chain was identified in a study of T-cell memory formation after mild COVID-19. At the level of the study: TCR clusters mostly belonged to single donors.

The CDR3 consists of 12 residues. The V end lost 4 bases, the J end lost 7 bases, and 13 bases lay between the germline ends. Germline-derived CDR1 and CDR2 are GTSNPN and SVGIG (reference sequence). The table lists this clonotype with a few counts. Its antigen is not identified. Study conclusions and caveats: Clones shrinking from day 15 to 85 showed even CD4/CD8 mixes; later expanders tilted CD4+. Pre-infection memory held some responding clones, suggesting pre-existing cross-reactive T cells responded. Among CD4+ contracting clones, most were CM and EM, and CD8+ ones EMRA.

Each CDR3 protein is one row after TCRdb ran MiXCR on the 5' RACE reads. The data hold under 600,000 distinct CDR3 sequences, with approximately 21% observed a single time. Material for sequencing was PBMCs or a T cell subset sorted from them (not recorded which). This sequence joins TRBV30 and TRBJ1-2; no firm D call. The sequence was obtained from an adult woman who had mild COVID-19 (a few samples of this study predate the infection). Cell type and time point are not known. CDR3 in amino acids: CAWTEGGSGYTF. The CDR3 DNA is TGTGCCTGGACGGAGGGCGGGAGTGGCTACACCTTC.